This T cell receptor (beta chain) was sequenced in a study of cytomegalovirus exposure and HLA in healthy donors. Overall study results and limits: Among the most significant clusters, several appeared linked to common viral pathogens in a later analysis. Later work found most CMV-associated TCR beta chains apparently HLA-restricted. TCR beta V- and J-gene trimming, according to a later analysis, was linked to a missense DCLRE1C variant. Associated with cytomegalovirus, according to the listing, were 150 to 200 TCR beta chains.

The study ran its PCR with 60 Vbeta and 13 Jbeta primers. TCRdb's copy holds only in-frame clones and misses some; the assay was immunoSEQ multiplex PCR. The sample features 80,000 to 100,000 clones, with 15% in its top ten. V lost 4 bases and J 0 bases, leaving 10 bases between the germline ends. CDR3 length equals 14 residues. Germline CDR1 MNHEY, CDR2 SVGAGI. Regarding this clone: Its antigen is unknown.

The sequencing input was PBMCs. The clonotype was recovered from a man between 45 and 60 years old in good health and CMV-seropositive. J is TRBJ2-7 and V is TRBV6-5; D remains unclear. Here the CDR3 DNA reads TGTGCCAGCAGTTTCTCACAGAGCTCCTACGAGCAGTACTTC. It encodes CASSFSQSSYEQYF.